A single sample is the source of the 2 T cell receptor beta chains below, sequenced in a study of T cells in Graves' hyperthyroidism and ophthalmopathy. RNA transcripts yielded amplified TCR beta CDR3 regions. Carried out on the TCR CDR3, a first-round RT-PCR used the HTBI primer set. Using its own MiXCR run on the multiplex PCR reads, TCRdb lists one record per CDR3 protein. This sample carries about 610,000 distinct CDR3 sequences, under 60% of them seen once, and the ten largest clones take around 7.7%. Sequencing was done on a sample of peripheral blood or thyroid tissue (not recorded which). Source of these receptors: a woman between 18 and 30 years old with Graves' hyperthyroidism.

The rearrangement uses TRBV20-1 and TRBJ2-7; 8 positions match TRBD1. The germline V gene encodes CDR1 DFQATT and CDR2 SNEGSKA (reference sequence). V lost 2 bases to trimming and J lost 5 bases; unmatched junction nucleotides: 8. The CDR3 covers 14 residues. The CDR3 reads CSARSRTGLDEQYF. The CDR3 DNA is TGCAGTGCTAGATCCAGGACAGGGCTTGACGAGCAGTACTTC.

This clonotype has ten or more counts. This chain joins TRBV19 and TRBJ2-6, with 8 bases fitting TRBD1. Germline V gives CDR1 LNHDA, CDR2 SQIVND (reference sequence). The CDR3 is made up of 16 amino acids. The J segment lost 6 bases and the V segment lost 5 bases, leaving 9 bases of the junction unmatched. CDR3 sequence (DNA): TGTGCCAGTAGTGCCAGACAGGGGAGTAAGGCCAACGTCCTGACTTTC. It encodes CASSARQGSKANVLTF.